This is a list of T cell receptor beta chains from one sample in a study of graft-versus-host responses after intestinal transplantation. These TCRs are of unknown antigen specificity. Measured with immunoSEQ multiplex PCR; TCRdb has only the in-frame clones, and not every one. The sample yields approximately 49,000 clones, 90% to 95% seen once. Sequenced material: unstimulated CD8+ T cells sorted from spleen or lymph node cells, taken before transplant. These receptors all come from a human donor who was the organ donor for an intestinal transplant. CDR3s include the opening cysteine and the closing phenylalanine or tryptophan. Each record gives: clone size, D gene, J gene, V gene, CDR3 protein, CDR3 DNA. A D gene is named only where the DNA matches it firmly. Size is omitted from some rows. Given values are once, few, many or a class for expanded clones.

size: NA
D: NA
J: TRBJ1-5
V: TRBV4-3
CDR3: CASSQEFPAGNQPQHF
DNA: TGCGCCAGCAGCCAAGAGTTTCCGGCTGGCAATCAGCCCCAGCATTTT

size: NA
D: NA
J: TRBJ1-5
V: TRBV27
CDR3: CASSLRGLNQPQHF
DNA: TGTGCCAGCAGTTTACGAGGGTTGAATCAGCCCCAGCATTTT

size: NA
D: NA
J: TRBJ1-6
V: TRBV7-9
CDR3: CASSLGVSPLHF
DNA: TGTGCCAGCAGCTTAGGGGTCTCACCCCTCCACTTT

size: NA
D: TRBD1
J: TRBJ2-3
V: TRBV7-9
CDR3: CASSLFTGVSTDTQYF
DNA: TGTGCCAGCAGCTTATTTACAGGGGTCAGCACAGATACGCAGTATTTT

size: NA
D: TRBD2
J: TRBJ2-1
V: TRBV6-5
CDR3: CASSYEASGGYNEQFF
DNA: TGTGCCAGCAGTTACGAGGCTAGCGGGGGGTATAATGAGCAGTTCTTC

size: NA
D: NA
J: TRBJ2-7
V: TRBV18
CDR3: CASSLPGTSYEQYF
DNA: TGTGCCAGCTCACTACCGGGCACATCCTACGAGCAGTACTTC

size: NA
D: TRBD2
J: TRBJ2-3
V: TRBV7-8
CDR3: CASSALAGGPPDTQYF
DNA: TGTGCCAGCAGCGCCCTAGCGGGGGGGCCTCCAGATACGCAGTATTTT

size: NA
D: TRBD1
J: TRBJ1-2
V: TRBV28
CDR3: CASSFSIGQGASYGYTF
DNA: TGTGCCAGCAGTTTCTCAATCGGGCAGGGGGCAAGCTATGGCTACACCTTC

size: NA
D: NA
J: TRBJ1-1
V: TRBV20-1
CDR3: CSPMKTGEAFF
DNA: TGCAGCCCGATGAAGACGGGAGAAGCTTTCTTT

size: NA
D: NA
J: TRBJ1-4
V: TRBV6-5
CDR3: CASKESPFLNEKLFF
DNA: TGTGCCAGCAAAGAGAGTCCCTTCTTAAATGAAAAACTGTTTTTT

size: NA
D: NA
J: TRBJ1-1
V: TRBV7-9
CDR3: CASSLSMTQTNTEAFF
DNA: TGTGCCAGCAGCCTATCCATGACACAAACGAACACTGAAGCTTTCTTT

size: NA
D: NA
J: TRBJ2-5
V: TRBV4-1
CDR3: CASSQVDSSQETQYF
DNA: TGCGCCAGCAGCCAAGTGGACAGTTCACAAGAGACCCAGTACTTC

size: NA
D: TRBD1
J: TRBJ2-7
V: TRBV28
CDR3: CASSLTGTGGEQYF
DNA: TGTGCCAGCAGTTTGACCGGGACAGGGGGCGAGCAGTACTTC

size: NA
D: NA
J: TRBJ2-5
V: TRBV28
CDR3: CASSLSDETQYF
DNA: TGTGCCAGCAGTTTATCGGACGAGACCCAGTACTTC

size: once
D: NA
J: TRBJ1-1
V: TRBV7-9
CDR3: CASSLSGAEAFF
DNA: TGTGCCAGCAGCTTATCTGGCGCTGAAGCTTTCTTT

size: NA
D: NA
J: TRBJ1-1
V: TRBV30
CDR3: CAWHSGTNTEAFF
DNA: TGTGCCTGGCACTCGGGGACAAACACTGAAGCTTTCTTT

size: NA
D: NA
J: TRBJ2-1
V: TRBV27
CDR3: CASSFVPVYFGNEQFF
DNA: TGTGCCAGCAGTTTCGTTCCAGTATATTTTGGGAATGAGCAGTTCTTC

size: NA
D: NA
J: TRBJ2-2
V: TRBV9
CDR3: CASSARGVLGTGELFF
DNA: TGTGCCAGCAGCGCCAGGGGCGTGCTGGGCACCGGGGAGCTGTTTTTT

size: NA
D: NA
J: TRBJ1-2
V: TRBV16
CDR3: CASSQSLQGGGYTF
DNA: TGTGCCAGCAGCCAATCGTTACAGGGTGGTGGCTACACCTTC

size: NA
D: TRBD2
J: TRBJ2-7
V: TRBV6-5
CDR3: CASSYRAGGQAYEQYF
DNA: TGTGCCAGCAGTTATCGAGCGGGGGGCCAGGCCTACGAGCAGTACTTC

size: NA
D: NA
J: TRBJ2-1
V: TRBV29-1
CDR3: CSVELAGEQFF
DNA: TGCAGCGTTGAACTGGCCGGAGAGCAGTTCTTC

size: NA
D: TRBD2
J: TRBJ2-3
V: TRBV27
CDR3: CASSLLAGGLTDTQYF
DNA: TGTGCCAGCAGCCTTTTAGCGGGGGGTCTTACAGATACGCAGTATTTT

size: NA
D: NA
J: TRBJ2-1
V: TRBV11-2
CDR3: CASVQGSSSAGSSYNEQFF
DNA: TGTGCCAGTGTGCAGGGATCAAGCTCGGCCGGGTCCTCCTACAATGAGCAGTTCTTC

size: NA
D: NA
J: TRBJ2-2
V: TRBV6-5
CDR3: CASSVTTANTGELFF
DNA: TGTGCCAGCAGTGTGACCACAGCGAACACCGGGGAGCTGTTTTTT

size: NA
D: NA
J: TRBJ1-1
V: TRBV10-2
CDR3: CAAGVWTEAFF
DNA: TGCGCCGCGGGGGTCTGGACTGAAGCTTTCTTT

size: NA
D: NA
J: TRBJ1-1
V: TRBV9
CDR3: CASSPGGPSTEAFF
DNA: TGTGCCAGCAGCCCCGGGGGGCCGAGCACTGAAGCTTTCTTT

size: NA
D: NA
J: TRBJ2-7
V: TRBV25-1
CDR3: CASSDPTGYYEQYF
DNA: TGTGCCAGCAGTGACCCGACAGGCTACTACGAGCAGTACTTC

size: NA
D: NA
J: TRBJ2-5
V: TRBV7-9
CDR3: CASSLRPGWDGRQETQYF
DNA: TGTGCCAGCAGCTTAAGACCTGGATGGGACGGACGACAAGAGACCCAGTACTTC

size: NA
D: TRBD1
J: TRBJ1-2
V: TRBV7-9
CDR3: CASSFGTEHSGYTF
DNA: TGTGCCAGCAGCTTTGGGACAGAGCATAGTGGCTACACCTTC

size: NA
D: TRBD2
J: TRBJ2-1
V: TRBV5-1
CDR3: CASSSPAGGGYNEQFF
DNA: TGCGCCAGCAGCTCCCCGGCGGGGGGTGGCTACAATGAGCAGTTCTTC

size: NA
D: TRBD1
J: TRBJ2-7
V: TRBV19
CDR3: CASSGGDRSAYEQYF
DNA: TGTGCCAGTAGTGGAGGGGACAGGAGCGCCTACGAGCAGTACTTC

size: NA
D: TRBD1
J: TRBJ2-7
V: TRBV27
CDR3: CASSPSSGQSSHEQYF
DNA: TGTGCCAGCAGTCCCTCCTCGGGACAGAGCTCCCACGAGCAGTACTTC

size: NA
D: NA
J: TRBJ2-7
V: TRBV2
CDR3: CASTLSRGYGDEQYF
DNA: TGTGCCAGCACCCTAAGCCGGGGGTACGGAGACGAGCAGTACTTC

size: NA
D: NA
J: TRBJ1-2
V: TRBV7-8
CDR3: CASSPPASGAGNYGYTF
DNA: TGTGCCAGCAGCCCACCAGCATCAGGGGCCGGGAACTATGGCTACACCTTC

size: NA
D: TRBD1
J: TRBJ1-1
V: TRBV9
CDR3: CASSKQGAPNTEAFF
DNA: TGTGCCAGCAGCAAACAGGGGGCGCCGAACACTGAAGCTTTCTTT

size: NA
D: NA
J: TRBJ1-4
V: TRBV6-5
CDR3: CASSYSSGDREKLFF
DNA: TGTGCCAGCAGTTACTCGTCTGGGGATCGTGAAAAACTGTTTTTT

size: NA
D: NA
J: TRBJ2-3
V: TRBV9
CDR3: CASSVWGEAGTDTQYF
DNA: TGTGCCAGCAGCGTATGGGGGGAGGCCGGCACAGATACGCAGTATTTT

size: NA
D: NA
J: TRBJ1-2
V: TRBV11-2
CDR3: CASSSTSYYGYTF
DNA: TGTGCCAGCAGCTCAACAAGTTACTATGGCTACACCTTC

size: NA
D: NA
J: TRBJ1-5
V: TRBV6-1
CDR3: CASSRGDSNQPQHF
DNA: TGTGCCAGCAGTCGGGGGGATAGCAATCAGCCCCAGCATTTT

size: NA
D: NA
J: TRBJ1-1
V: TRBV19
CDR3: CASTATTETEAFF
DNA: TGTGCCAGTACCGCCACGACAGAAACTGAAGCTTTCTTT

size: NA
D: TRBD1
J: TRBJ2-7
V: TRBV19
CDR3: CASSIQGQYEQYF
DNA: TGTGCCAGTAGTATCCAGGGACAGTACGAGCAGTACTTC

size: NA
D: TRBD1
J: TRBJ2-1
V: TRBV28
CDR3: CASSLQGAWGFF
DNA: TGTGCCAGCAGCTTACAGGGGGCATGGGGGTTCTTC

size: NA
D: NA
J: TRBJ1-3
V: TRBV2
CDR3: CASRLSLGQEGNTIYF
DNA: TGTGCCAGCAGGTTGTCTTTAGGGCAGGAGGGAAACACCATATATTTT

size: NA
D: TRBD2
J: TRBJ2-1
V: TRBV4-1
CDR3: CASSGEASGDNEQFF
DNA: TGCGCCAGCAGCGGGGAGGCTAGCGGGGACAATGAGCAGTTCTTC

size: NA
D: TRBD1
J: TRBJ2-5
V: TRBV2
CDR3: CASNAAGTGGQETQYF
DNA: TGTGCCAGCAACGCAGCCGGGACAGGGGGTCAGGAGACCCAGTACTTC

size: NA
D: NA
J: TRBJ1-1
V: TRBV5-1
CDR3: CASSLSVNTEAFF
DNA: TGCGCCAGCAGCCTGTCGGTGAACACTGAAGCTTTCTTT

size: NA
D: TRBD2
J: TRBJ2-1
V: TRBV9
CDR3: CASSASSGAIYNEQFF
DNA: TGTGCCAGCAGCGCCTCTAGCGGGGCAATATACAATGAGCAGTTCTTC

size: few
D: NA
J: TRBJ1-1
V: TRBV5-1
CDR3: CASSLWRDTEAFF
DNA: TGCGCCAGCAGCTTGTGGAGGGACACTGAAGCTTTCTTT

size: NA
D: NA
J: TRBJ1-1
V: TRBV12-5
CDR3: CASGPALVAVGTEAFF
DNA: TGTGCTAGTGGTCCTGCCCTGGTGGCAGTCGGCACTGAAGCTTTCTTT

size: NA
D: NA
J: TRBJ1-2
V: TRBV4-1
CDR3: CASSLMEYTYGYTF
DNA: TGCGCCAGCAGCCTCATGGAGTACACCTATGGCTACACCTTC

size: NA
D: NA
J: TRBJ1-5
V: TRBV11-2
CDR3: CASSSIQDLDQPQHF
DNA: TGTGCCAGCAGCAGTATACAGGACCTTGACCAGCCCCAGCATTTT

size: NA
D: NA
J: TRBJ1-2
V: TRBV27
CDR3: CASSLSGAGGYTF
DNA: TGTGCCAGCAGTTTATCAGGGGCTGGAGGCTACACCTTC

size: NA
D: NA
J: TRBJ2-7
V: TRBV4-2
CDR3: CASSQQYAQDEQYF
DNA: TGTGCCAGCAGCCAGCAGTATGCCCAGGACGAGCAGTACTTC

size: NA
D: TRBD2
J: TRBJ2-1
V: TRBV19
CDR3: CASSAGGAFFNEQFF
DNA: TGTGCCAGTAGTGCCGGGGGGGCCTTCTTTAATGAGCAGTTCTTC

size: NA
D: TRBD1
J: TRBJ1-2
V: TRBV6-6
CDR3: CASIGQGVSGYTF
DNA: TGTGCCAGCATTGGACAGGGGGTCTCTGGCTACACCTTC

size: NA
D: TRBD2
J: TRBJ2-7
V: TRBV6-1
CDR3: CASSEAWGGSYEQYF
DNA: TGTGCCAGCAGTGAAGCGTGGGGGGGCTCCTACGAGCAGTACTTC